These 16 T cell receptor beta chains share one sample of origin, sequenced in a study of post-analysis software for immune sequencing data (dated by TCRdb to between 2014 and 2017). Library preparation employed PCR. The run used an Illumina HiSeq 2500. To reduce PCR and sequencing biases, unique molecular identifiers were built into the TCR beta cDNA libraries. TCRdb itself trimmed the public reads at Q25 with fastp, ran MiXCR and retained productive beta chains. Duplicate CDR3 protein sequences are folded into a single record with the most common DNA and genes. The sample table lists about 460,000 distinct CDR3 sequences, around 40% of them with a count of one. In total, the top ten clones hold 9.5% to 13% of the sample. Paper-wide results and their limitations: Significantly higher frequencies in patients than in controls were found for five or six TRBV segments, including TRBV5-6, TRBV5-1 and TRBV20-1.

These receptors have no known antigen. Sequences were obtained from blood. The receptors derive from a girl between 10 and 17 years old with multiple sclerosis.

The chain is built from TRBV5-6 and TRBJ2-1; TRBD2 aligns across 9 bases. Germline V gives CDR1 SGHDT, CDR2 YYEEEE. V shed 0 bases, J shed 7 bases, and the junction held 14 bases outside the gene matches. The CDR3 sequence is 18 residues long. The CDR3 region has the DNA TGTGCCAGCAGCTTGGCCGAAATTCCCCTAGCGGGGCTAAATGAGCAGTTCTTC. It codes for CASSLAEIPLAGLNEQFF.

This chain connects TRBV25-1 to TRBJ2-3; TRBD2 agrees at 8 bases. Germline lookup yields CDR1 MGHDK and CDR2 SYGVNS. This CDR3 is 15 amino acids long. The V gene end was trimmed by 2 bases and the J gene end by 4 bases; junction bases not matched to a gene: 5. The CDR3 loop reads CASSESGRRPDTQYF. DNA for the CDR3: TGTGCCAGCAGTGAAAGCGGGAGAAGACCAGATACGCAGTATTTT.

J is TRBJ1-1 and V is TRBV7-9; D unclear. This CDR3 spans 15 amino acids. Trimming removed 4 bases at V and 8 bases at J, with 20 bases between. The germline V gene encodes CDR1 SEHNR and CDR2 FQNEAQ (reference sequence). In DNA form, the CDR3 reads TGTGCCAGCAGCTCACTAAGACCCGGCGTATCGGAAGCTTTCTTT. It yields the protein CASSSLRPGVSEAFF.

The chain carries TRBV6-5 and TRBJ2-1, with a tentative D call TRBD1 (6 bases). The CDR3 covers 13 residues. The ends were cut back, 6 bases at V and 5 bases at J, with 11 bases in the middle. The V gene's germline CDR1 is MNHEY and CDR2 SVGAGI. The CDR3 nucleotides are TGTGCCAGCAGCCGGGACACCCACAATGAGCAGTTCTTC. It specifies CASSRDTHNEQFF.

V usage is TRBV5-5 and J usage is TRBJ1-2; 8 bases agree with TRBD1. After removal of 4 bases from V and 4 bases from J, the junction contained 9 bases not matched to a gene. Germline loops: CDR1 SGHKS, CDR2 YYEKEE (reference sequence). This CDR3 is built from 15 residues. This chain's CDR3 is CASSIPGQEVYGYTF. CDR3 coding DNA: TGTGCCAGCAGCATACCGGGACAGGAAGTCTATGGCTACACCTTC.

The genes are TRBV9 and TRBJ2-5; D not resolved. V was shortened by 0 bases and J by 8 bases, with 11 bases between the two germline ends. The germline V gene encodes CDR1 SGDLS and CDR2 YYNGEE. This CDR3 comprises 13 residues. CDR3 protein: CASSVEDRGTQYF. The CDR3 bases are TGTGCCAGCAGCGTAGAGGACCGCGGAACCCAGTACTTC.

This clonotype occurred a few times. The chain combines TRBV7-3 with TRBJ2-3, with TRBD2 matching over 13 bases. The V segment lost 0 bases and the J segment 3 bases; nucleotides outside the gene matches: 9. The CDR3 sequence is 19 residues long. In germline, CDR1 is SGHTA, CDR2 FQGTGA. The CDR3 protein is CASSLTGLAGAGGTDTQYF. Written as DNA, the CDR3 is TGTGCCAGCAGCTTAACCGGACTAGCGGGAGCGGGGGGTACAGATACGCAGTATTTT.

The chain joins TRBV10-3 to TRBJ1-2; D is ambiguous. This CDR3 region has 14 residues. Trimming took 3 bases from V and 4 from J, leaving 12 bases between them. Germline V gives CDR1 ENHRY, CDR2 SYGVKD. The CDR3 nucleotides read TGTGCCATCAGTGACCGGGGTGCTGCCTATGGCTACACCTTC. Translation: CAISDRGAAYGYTF.

Notes on this clonotype: At one end, the junction sequence differs from germline, possibly due to a read error. The rearrangement links TRBV28 to TRBJ2-1; D is unresolved. This CDR3 is 15 amino acids long. CDR1 is MDHEN, CDR2 SYDVKM, per germline. The chain's CDR3 is CASTLDWRSCNEQFF. In DNA form, the CDR3 reads TGTGCCAGCACCCTCGACTGGCGATCCTGCAATGAGCAGTTCTTC.

This clonotype was seen only a few times. The chain combines TRBV7-9 with TRBJ2-1; 9 nucleotides align to TRBD2. Germline V gene data show CDR1 as SEHNR and CDR2 as FQNEAQ (reference sequence). V shed 1 base and J 4 bases; nucleotides not matched to a gene: 5. This CDR3 is 16 amino acids long. The CDR3 DNA reads as TGTGCCAGCAGCTTAGTAGGGACTAGCAGATACAATGAGCAGTTCTTC. Translation gives CASSLVGTSRYNEQFF. Complete variable domain (other parts from reference TRBV7-9 and TRBJ2-1): DTGVSQNPRHKITKRGQNVTFRCDPISEHNRLYWYRQTLGQGPEFLTYFQNEAQLEKSRLLSDRFSAERPKGSFSTLEIQRTEQGDSAMYLCASSLVGTSRYNEQFFGPGTRLTVL.

V is TRBV7-9 and J is TRBJ2-1; possibly TRBD2 for D (6 bases). The CDR3 runs 16 residues. Germline CDR1 reads SEHNR; CDR2 reads FQNEAQ (reference sequence). Between the trimmed V and J ends, which lost 6 bases and 0 bases, there was a span of 15 bases. Here the CDR3 reads CASRPTGTYSYNEQFF. The DNA of the CDR3 is TGTGCCAGCAGACCTACCGGGACTTACTCCTACAATGAGCAGTTCTTC.

In this sample, this clonotype turned up a few times. The chain carries TRBV15 and TRBJ2-7, with no clear D. The CDR3 extends over 14 amino acids. The germline V and J ends were trimmed by 0 bases and 0 bases, with 6 bases remaining between them. Germline loops: CDR1 LNHNV, CDR2 YYDKDF (reference sequence). CDR3 nucleotides: TGTGCCACCAGCAGAGAGGCTCCCTCCTACGAGCAGTACTTC. Translated, it gives CATSREAPSYEQYF.

This chain connects TRBV12-3 or TRBV12-4 to TRBJ1-5; D is perhaps TRBD1 (5 bases). V lost 2 bases to trimming and J lost 7 bases, with 15 bases between them. The CDR3 contains 15 residues. The CDR3 DNA sequence: TGTGCCAGCAGTTTATCAGGGCAGGGCATACAGCCCCAGCATTTT. Translating gives CASSLSGQGIQPQHF.

There are many counts of this clonotype. The rearrangement joins TRBV12-3 or TRBV12-4 to TRBJ2-7; D may be TRBD2 (5 bases). The CDR3 covers 15 residues. Trimming took 4 bases from V and 6 from J, leaving 19 bases between them. The CDR3 loop is CASSYGPWGAGEQYF. The CDR3 DNA reads TGTGCCAGCAGTTACGGGCCTTGGGGAGCAGGCGAGCAGTACTTC.

This clonotype has more than one count but fewer than ten. V is TRBV2 and J is TRBJ2-3, with D perhaps matching TRBD2 (5 bases). CDR1 SNHLY and CDR2 FYNNEI come from the germline V gene. V lost 0 bases, J lost 9 bases, and 13 bases lay in between. This CDR3 comprises 14 residues. In DNA, the CDR3 is TGTGCCAGCAGTGAAGCGATTAGGAGGTCCACGCAGTATTTT. Translation: CASSEAIRRSTQYF.

The chain carries TRBV5-6 and TRBJ2-5; perhaps TRBD2 as D (6 bases). The J call may be faulty, since TRBJ2-7 better matches the DNA end. Germline V CDR1 and CDR2: SGHDT, YYEEEE. The CDR3 sequence is 13 residues long. The CDR3 loop is CASPPVGTYEQYF. The CDR3, as DNA: TGTGCCAGTCCCCCCGTTGGGACTTACGAGCAGTACTTC.